This T cell receptor (beta chain) was observed in a study of cytotoxic CD8 clonotypes in ibrutinib-treated CLL. On the study more broadly: Per sample, productive templates averaged 255,043 and productive rearrangements averaged around 100,000.

Generated by immunoSEQ multiplex PCR, the TCRdb table keeps only in-frame clones and is missing some. The sample lists 50,000 to 60,000 clones; approximately 87% were seen once. This clone has more than one count but fewer than ten. The specimen was PBMCs, collected after 24 months of ibrutinib treatment. The receptor's source is a human donor with chronic lymphocytic leukemia.

CDR3 region: CASSQYPPGTGTYEQYF. In DNA, the CDR3 is TGCGCCAGCAGCCAATATCCCCCCGGGACAGGGACCTACGAGCAGTACTTC. This sequence joins TRBV4-1 and TRBJ2-7; 9 bases are a match to TRBD1. V was clipped by 2 bases and J by 2 bases; unmatched bases: 10. The CDR3 runs to 17 residues. Germline CDR1 is MGHRA and CDR2 is YSYEKL.